This passage covers 22 T cell receptor beta chains from one sample sequenced in a study of cytomegalovirus exposure and HLA in healthy donors. The PCR employed 60 Vbeta primers together with 13 Jbeta primers. Assay used: immunoSEQ multiplex PCR; TCRdb lists only in-frame clones, some missing. The sample totals about 140,000 clones. The material sequenced was PBMCs. These receptors were taken from a man between 35 and 55 years old in good health and CMV-seronegative.

This sequence joins TRBV4-1 and TRBJ1-5; no firm D call. Per the germline V gene, CDR1 is MGHRA and CDR2 is YSYEKL. V lost 3 bases, J lost 2 bases, and 14 bases lay in between. The CDR3 has 16 residues. CDR3 nucleotide sequence: TGCGCCAGCAGCCAGACCCCATTCCGGGGCAATCAGCCCCAGCATTTT. This gives the protein CASSQTPFRGNQPQHF.

Turning to this clone: Germline is not matched at one junction end, which may reflect a read error. The V call is TRBV2, the J call TRBJ1-2; 9 bases are shared with TRBD1. The CDR3 runs 15 residues. Germline V gene data show CDR1 as SNHLY and CDR2 as FYNNEI. CDR3 in amino acids: CASGYLGTGNSGYTF. For the CDR3, the DNA is TGTGCCAGCGGATACTTAGGGACAGGGAACTCTGGCTACACCTTC.

This rearrangement joins TRBV2 to TRBJ2-1; D possibly corresponds to TRBD1 (6 bases). CDR3 length: 15 amino acids. The V gene lost 3 bases and the J gene lost 5 bases, with 14 bases spanning the gap. Looked up from germline, CDR1 is SNHLY and CDR2 is FYNNEI. This CDR3 is CASSDQGRGNNEQFF. The CDR3 DNA follows: TGTGCCAGCAGTGACCAAGGCAGGGGCAACAATGAGCAGTTCTTC.

The genes are TRBV5-1 and TRBJ2-5; 11 bases line up with TRBD1. J lost 4 bases, V lost 4 bases, and 6 bases had no gene match. CDR3 length equals 15 residues. The germline V gene encodes CDR1 SGHRS and CDR2 YFSETQ. The CDR3 sequence is CASSDGQGALETQYF. The CDR3 region has the DNA TGCGCCAGCAGCGATGGACAGGGGGCCTTAGAGACCCAGTACTTC.

The V call is TRBV4-3, the J call TRBJ2-7; 10 nucleotides agree with TRBD1. The V segment lost 3 bases and the J segment 2 bases; nucleotides outside the gene matches: 7. CDR3 length: 16 residues. CDR1 LGHNA and CDR2 YSLEER come from the germline V gene. The chain's CDR3 is CASSQMTGTGAYEQYF. Written as DNA, the CDR3 is TGCGCCAGCAGCCAGATGACCGGGACAGGGGCCTACGAGCAGTACTTC.

The V call is TRBV4-2, the J call TRBJ2-7; 8 nucleotides line up with TRBD1. The germline gives CDR1 LGHNA, CDR2 YNFKEQ. V shed 1 base and J 7 bases; nucleotides not matched to a gene: 3. This CDR3 is 13 amino acids long. CDR3 protein: CASSQVGQGEQYF. The CDR3 DNA sequence: TGTGCCAGCAGCCAAGTTGGACAGGGAGAGCAGTACTTC.

The chain is built from TRBV2 and TRBJ1-4, with 9 bases that match TRBD1. The CDR3 is 15 amino acids. Germline CDR1 SNHLY, CDR2 FYNNEI. V shed 5 bases, J shed 7 bases, and the junction held 8 bases outside the gene matches. The CDR3 sequence: CASSIGTGIGEKLFF. In DNA form, the CDR3 reads TGTGCCAGCAGTATCGGGACAGGGATAGGTGAAAAACTGTTTTTT.

This chain connects TRBV19 to TRBJ1-4, with 7 bases that match TRBD1. CDR1 LNHDA and CDR2 SQIVND come from the germline V gene (reference sequence). V shed 4 bases, J shed 14 bases, and the junction held 7 bases outside the gene matches. The CDR3 consists of 12 residues. The CDR3 here is CASSTRGGRLFF. CDR3 in DNA: TGTGCCAGTAGTACCAGAGGGGGCCGGCTGTTTTTT. Full variable domain (outside the CDR3, taken from reference TRBV19 and TRBJ1-4): DGGITQSPKYLFRKEGQNVTLSCEQNLNHDAMYWYRQDPGQGLRLIYYSQIVNDFQKGDIAEGYSVSREKKESFPLTVTSAQKNPTAFYLCASSTRGGRLFFGSGTQLSVL.

This chain connects TRBV20-1 to TRBJ2-5, with D perhaps TRBD2 (6 bases). Germline V gene lookup returns CDR1 DFQATT and CDR2 SNEGSKA (reference sequence). The CDR3 spans 11 residues. The V and J ends lost 5 bases and 4 bases respectively, with 8 bases between them. The DNA of the CDR3 is TGCAGTGCTCTGGAGGGAGAGACCCAGTACTTC. Encoded protein: CSALEGETQYF.

V is TRBV7-2 and J is TRBJ1-3, with D unclear. CDR1 and CDR2 from the germline V gene are SGHTA and FQGNSA. V was cut by 4 bases and J by 2 bases, with 6 bases left in between. The CDR3 spans 13 residues. CDR3 sequence: CASSSQAGNTIYF. The CDR3 DNA follows: TGTGCCAGCAGCTCGCAGGCTGGAAACACCATATATTTT.

The CDR3 DNA follows: TGTGCCAGCAGTCAACAGGGGGGGCCTAATTCACCCCTCCACTTT. Its protein is CASSQQGGPNSPLHF. The chain recombines TRBV6-6 with TRBJ1-6; TRBD1 aligns across 8 bases. Trimming took 5 bases from V and 6 from J; bases not matched to a gene: 6. Looked up from germline, CDR1 is MNHNY and CDR2 is SVGAGI (reference sequence). The CDR3 extends over 15 amino acids.

On this clone itself: Because the CDR3 is missing its conserved closing phenylalanine or tryptophan, this is likely a read error. The chain employs TRBV12-5 and TRBJ1-1; D is possibly TRBD1 (6 bases). Trimming removed 2 bases at V and 4 bases at J, with 11 bases between. The CDR3 has 14 residues. Germline V CDR1 and CDR2: LGHNT, FRNRAP. CDR3 sequence: CASGLTSGVTEAFL. For the CDR3, the DNA is TGTGCTAGTGGTTTGACCTCAGGGGTCACTGAAGCTTTCCTT.

The chain joins TRBV6-5 to TRBJ2-7; 11 nucleotides match TRBD1. Trimming took 2 bases from V and 4 from J; bases not matched to a gene: 7. CDR3 length: 16 amino acids. Germline loops: CDR1 MNHEY, CDR2 SVGAGI. In nucleotides, the CDR3 is TGTGCCAGCAGTTACGCGTCCGGGACAGGGGGATACGAGCAGTACTTC. Translated, it gives CASSYASGTGGYEQYF.

CDR3 in amino acids: CASSPPWRGISGNQPQHF. The CDR3 DNA follows: TGTGCCAGTAGTCCCCCTTGGCGGGGAATTTCTGGCAATCAGCCCCAGCATTTT. The genes are TRBV19 and TRBJ1-5, with D hard to call. This CDR3 contains 18 residues. V was trimmed by 5 bases and J by 2 bases, leaving 22 bases between them. Germline V CDR1 and CDR2: LNHDA, SQIVND (reference sequence).

The V and J genes are TRBV11-3 and TRBJ2-1, with 10 bases lining up with TRBD2. CDR1 SGHNT and CDR2 YENEEA come from the germline V gene. This CDR3 is 15 amino acids long. J was trimmed by 8 bases and V by 5 bases; bases with no gene match: 9. CDR3 in amino acids: CASSAGERGGDEQFF. The DNA for the CDR3 is TGTGCCAGCAGCGCAGGGGAGCGGGGGGGTGATGAGCAGTTCTTC.

J is TRBJ1-2 and V is TRBV6-1, with 8 bases fitting TRBD1. The V gene end was trimmed by 4 bases and the J gene end by 8 bases; junction bases not matched to a gene: 9. Germline-derived CDR1 and CDR2 are MNHNS and SASEGT. The CDR3 length is 14 residues. In DNA form, the CDR3 reads TGTGCCAGCAGTGGGGACAGGCGGTCGGTGGGCTACACCTTC. Its translation: CASSGDRRSVGYTF.

The chain is built from TRBV25-1 and TRBJ1-4, with D maybe TRBD1 (5 bases). The V end was cut by 4 bases, the J end by 4 bases, with 10 bases between. From germline, CDR1 is MGHDK and CDR2 SYGVNS. This CDR3 is 14 amino acids long. CDR3 DNA sequence: TGTGCCAGCAGTGCGGAGGGGTATAATGAAAAACTGTTTTTT. This translates into CASSAEGYNEKLFF.

V gene TRBV7-2 combines with J gene TRBJ2-5; 7 positions match TRBD1. CDR3 size: 16 residues. V trimming: 5 bases; J trimming: 2 bases; junction bases outside the gene matches: 11. The germline CDR1 and CDR2 sequences are SGHTA and FQGNSA. The CDR3 reads CASSPGTAPFQETQYF. The DNA of the CDR3 is TGTGCCAGCAGCCCAGGGACAGCGCCTTTTCAAGAGACCCAGTACTTC.

This chain joins TRBV28 and TRBJ2-2; 12 bases line up with TRBD1. Germline CDR1 MDHEN, CDR2 SYDVKM. The CDR3 length is 18 residues. With 3 bases clipped from V and 5 bases from J, the junction kept 10 bases outside the gene matches. This CDR3 reads CASSLGGDRGRRTGELFF. In nucleotides, the CDR3 is TGTGCCAGCAGTTTGGGGGGGGACAGGGGGCGCAGGACCGGGGAGCTGTTTTTT. Full variable domain (remainder filled in from reference TRBV28 and TRBJ2-2): DVKVTQSSRYLVKRTGEKVFLECVQDMDHENMFWYRQDPGLGLRLIYFSYDVKMKEKGDIPEGYSVSREKKERFSLILESASTNQTSMYLCASSLGGDRGRRTGELFFGEGSRLTVL.

This chain links TRBV5-4 with TRBJ2-5, with 7 bases lining up with TRBD2. The length of the CDR3 is 16 residues. Germline-derived CDR1 and CDR2 are SGHNT and YYREEE (reference sequence). V trimming: 0 bases; J trimming: 5 bases; junction bases outside the gene matches: 10. The CDR3 spells CASSLAQKRGTETQYF. DNA of the CDR3: TGTGCCAGCAGCTTGGCCCAGAAGCGGGGAACGGAGACCCAGTACTTC.

V usage is TRBV5-1 and J usage is TRBJ1-1; 8 positions match TRBD1. The V gene's germline CDR1 is SGHRS and CDR2 YFSETQ. Unmatched junction bases numbered 19, after V lost 3 bases and J lost 6 bases. CDR3 length: 18 amino acids. Here the CDR3 reads CASSSDAIRTGYYSEAFF. DNA of the CDR3: TGCGCCAGCAGCTCGGACGCGATCCGGACAGGGTACTACTCTGAAGCTTTCTTT.

This chain joins TRBV4-1 and TRBJ1-3; TRBD1 matches at 9 bases. This CDR3 contains 16 residues. V lost 3 bases, J lost 3 bases, and 6 bases stayed unmatched. Per germline, CDR1 MGHRA and CDR2 YSYEKL. For the CDR3, the DNA is TGCGCCAGCAGCCAGGACAGGGGATCGCGTGGAAACACCATATATTTT. Amino acids: CASSQDRGSRGNTIYF.